The 28 T cell receptor beta chains given below trace back to one sample, sequenced in a study of T cells after yellow fever vaccination. Each CDR3 protein is one row after TCRdb ran MiXCR on the 5' RACE reads. The sample shows some 340,000 distinct CDR3 sequences, roughly 4.3% of them seen only once. The material was PBMCs, obtained 5 days after the yellow fever booster vaccination. These receptors were obtained from a man aged 18 to 35 who received the YFV17D yellow fever vaccine.

This clonotype has a handful of counts. The V call is TRBV2, the J call TRBJ2-7, with D perhaps TRBD1 (6 bases). The ends were cut back, 11 bases at V and 5 bases at J, with 19 bases in the middle. Germline V gene data show CDR1 as SNHLY and CDR2 as FYNNEI. The CDR3 runs 13 residues. The CDR3 spells CAPRERTVDEQYV. CDR3 DNA sequence: TGTGCCCCTCGCGAAAGGACAGTAGACGAGCAGTACGTC.

This clonotype was counted only a few times. The chain recombines TRBV7-2 with TRBJ1-1; D gene unclear. The CDR3 contains 15 residues. V was cut by 1 base and J by 8 bases, with 17 bases left in between. In germline, CDR1 is SGHTA, CDR2 FQGNSA. CDR3 residues: CASSLVGGEFPEAFF. DNA of the CDR3: TGTGCCAGCAGCTTAGTGGGCGGGGAATTCCCCGAAGCTTTCTTT.

This chain joins TRBV10-2 and TRBJ2-1; 7 positions match TRBD2. Germline values: CDR1 WSHSY, CDR2 SAAADI. The CDR3 length is 14 residues. V dropped 4 bases and J dropped 4; count of bases not matched to a gene: 4. DNA for the CDR3: TGCGCCAGCAGTGCAGCGGGGCATTACAATGAGCAGTTCTTC. It is translated as CASSAAGHYNEQFF.

In this sample, this clonotype turned up many times. The chain has TRBV28 and TRBJ2-2; D is uncertain. V shed 8 bases and J shed 1 base, with 5 bases lying between them. The CDR3 loop spans 12 amino acids. Germline CDR1 and CDR2: MDHEN and SYDVKM. CDR3 DNA sequence: TGTGCCAGCCGAGGGAACACCGGGGAGCTGTTTTTT. Its protein product is CASRGNTGELFF.

This clonotype was detected many times. V gene TRBV7-2 combines with J gene TRBJ2-5; the D call may be TRBD1 or TRBD2 (5 bases each). The V and J ends lost 5 bases and 1 base respectively, with 17 bases between them. In germline, CDR1 is SGHTA, CDR2 FQGNSA. The CDR3 is 16 amino acids. In DNA, the CDR3 is TGTGCCAGCAGCACACCATGGGACCCATTCCAAGAGACCCAGTACTTC. It yields the protein CASSTPWDPFQETQYF. Combining the CDR3 with reference TRBV7-2 and TRBJ2-5 gives the whole variable domain GAGVSQSPSNKVTEKGKDVELRCDPISGHTALYWYRQSLGQGLEFLIYFQGNSAPDKSGLPSDRFSAERTGGSVSTLTIQRTQQEDSAVYLCASSTPWDPFQETQYFGPGTRLLVL.

This clonotype has a count of ten or more. The chain couples TRBV7-2 to TRBJ2-1, with D uncertain. V shed 2 bases and J shed 3 bases, with 14 bases lying between them. Looked up from germline, CDR1 is SGHTA and CDR2 is FQGNSA. The CDR3 loop spans 16 amino acids. The CDR3, as DNA: TGTGCCAGCAGCTTATTTGGTAGGCTCTACTACAATGAGCAGTTCTTC. It codes for CASSLFGRLYYNEQFF.

This clonotype was found a few times. The chain combines TRBV6-1 with TRBJ1-5; D call uncertain. Trimming cost V 2 bases and J 4 bases, with 12 bases left between them. The CDR3 runs 15 residues. Germline CDR1 is MNHNS and CDR2 is SASEGT. The CDR3 region has the DNA TGTGCCAGCAGTGAATCCCTTTTGGAAAATCAGCCCCAGCATTTT. Its protein product is CASSESLLENQPQHF.

A word on this clonotype: This may arise from a read error, as a much more abundant clone is one base away. The J gene is TRBJ1-1, the V gene TRBV7-2; a possible D gene is TRBD1 (5 bases). This CDR3 is 13 amino acids long. The V and J ends lost 5 bases and 0 bases respectively, with 7 bases between them. Germline loops: CDR1 SGHTA, CDR2 FQGNSA. The CDR3 sequence: CASSQQVNTEAFF. CDR3 nucleotide sequence: TGTGCCAGCAGCCAACAGGTGAACACTGAAGCTTTCTTT.

V gene TRBV4-1 combines with J gene TRBJ1-6; possibly TRBD1 for D (6 bases). The CDR3 consists of 14 residues. Trimming took off 3 bases at V and 9 bases at J, with 12 bases between the two ends. Germline values: CDR1 MGHRA, CDR2 YSYEKL. CDR3 loop: CASSQASGVSPLHF. CDR3 bases: TGCGCCAGCAGCCAGGCATCAGGGGTTTCACCCCTCCACTTT.

The chain uses TRBV6-5 and TRBJ2-7, with a tentative D call TRBD2 (6 bases). Germline assignment: CDR1 MNHEY and CDR2 SVGAGI. The CDR3 has 14 residues. Deletions cut 8 bases from V and 0 bases from J, with 14 bases between. The CDR3 sequence is CASRRGLSSYEQYV. The CDR3 coding sequence is TGTGCCAGCCGGCGGGGCTTGAGCTCCTACGAGCAGTACGTC.

The rearrangement links TRBV7-6 to TRBJ1-6; no firm D call. The CDR3 totals 14 residues. The V gene's germline CDR1 is SGHVS and CDR2 FNYEAQ. Between the trimmed V and J ends, which lost 3 bases and 5 bases, there was a span of 8 bases. The CDR3 loop reads CASSFGVDNSPLHF. The CDR3, as DNA: TGTGCCAGCAGCTTCGGGGTAGATAATTCACCCCTCCACTTT. The complete variable domain, with remaining parts taken from reference TRBV7-6 and TRBJ1-6, reads GAGVSQSPRYKVTKRGQDVALRCDPISGHVSLYWYRQALGQGPEFLTYFNYEAQQDKSGLPNDRFSAERPEGSISTLTIQRTEQRDSAMYRCASSFGVDNSPLHFGNGTRLTVT.

This clonotype was found many times. The V and J genes are TRBV12-3 or TRBV12-4 and TRBJ1-2; D perhaps matches TRBD1 (6 bases). V gave up 2 bases and J gave up 6 bases, with 13 bases separating them. The CDR3 is made up of 14 amino acids. For the CDR3, the DNA is TGTGCCAGCAGTTTACAGGGGCCTCCCCATGGCTACACCTTC. Its protein is CASSLQGPPHGYTF.

V usage is TRBV4-3 and J usage is TRBJ2-3, with 7 bases fitting TRBD2. The germline V gene encodes CDR1 LGHNA and CDR2 YSLEER. Trimming removed 1 base from V and 1 base from J; junction bases left unmatched: 11. The CDR3 runs to 18 residues. CDR3 sequence reads: CASSQVLATSRRTDTQYF. In nucleotides, the CDR3 is TGCGCCAGCAGCCAAGTCTTGGCGACTAGCCGACGCACAGATACGCAGTATTTT.

The V call is TRBV27, the J call TRBJ1-1, with D unresolved. Trimming removed 8 bases at V and 0 bases at J, with 19 bases between. The germline gives CDR1 MNHEY, CDR2 SMNVEV (reference sequence). The CDR3 runs to 16 residues. CDR3 protein: CASRRLGGSMNTEAFF. The CDR3 nucleotides are TGTGCCAGCCGGCGGTTAGGCGGATCCATGAACACTGAAGCTTTCTTT.

The genes are TRBV24-1 and TRBJ2-1; TRBD2 agrees at 8 bases. The CDR3 runs to 20 residues. V was pared by 4 bases and J by 0 bases, with 16 bases of the junction left unmatched. CDR1 and CDR2 (germline): KGHDR, SFDVKD. The CDR3 reads CATSDKAGASRRSSYNEQFF. The CDR3 DNA sequence: TGTGCCACCAGTGACAAAGCGGGGGCCTCTCGAAGGAGCTCCTACAATGAGCAGTTCTTC.

CDR3 DNA sequence: TGTGCCTGGAGAACACAGGGAAGCAATCAGCCCCAGCATTTT. It specifies CAWRTQGSNQPQHF. The rearrangement joins TRBV30 to TRBJ1-5; D might be TRBD1 (6 bases). This CDR3 contains 14 residues. Trimming took off 3 bases at V and 1 base at J, with 10 bases between the two ends. Germline V gene lookup returns CDR1 GTSNPN and CDR2 SVGIG (reference sequence). The complete variable domain, with remaining parts taken from reference TRBV30 and TRBJ1-5, reads SQTIHQWPATLVQPVGSPLSLECTVEGTSNPNLYWYRQAAGRGLQLLFYSVGIGQISSEVPQNLSASRPQDRQFILSSKKLLLSDSGFYLCAWRTQGSNQPQHFGDGTRLSIL.

The chain carries TRBV3-1 and TRBJ1-2; the match to TRBD1 covers 9 bases. The CDR3 contains 14 residues. V dropped 3 bases and J dropped 9; count of bases not matched to a gene: 8. CDR1 and CDR2 (germline): LGHDT, YNNKEL (reference sequence). The CDR3 here is CASSQTGTGRRYTF. The CDR3 DNA reads as TGTGCCAGCAGCCAGACGGGGACAGGGAGGCGCTACACCTTC.

Notes on this clonotype: Its ends do not fully match the called genes, so a read error is possible. The gene calls are TRBV7-2 and TRBJ2-3; weak D call: TRBD2 (6 bases). This CDR3 region has 15 residues. The germline V gene has CDR1 SGHTA and CDR2 FQGNSA. CDR3: CASSSDYLSTETQYF. The DNA of the CDR3 is TGTGCCAGCAGCTCGGACTACCTTAGCACAGAGACGCAGTATTTT.

The chain uses TRBV9 and TRBJ1-4; D perhaps matches TRBD1 (5 bases). There are 14 residues in the CDR3. V was clipped by 0 bases and J by 4 bases, with 7 bases between them. CDR1 is SGDLS and CDR2 is YYNGEE in the germline V gene. Here the CDR3 DNA reads TGTGCCAGCAGCGTAGGACAGCTTAATGAAAAACTGTTTTTT. Protein: CASSVGQLNEKLFF.

This clonotype was observed many times. The genes are TRBV10-3 and TRBJ1-5; 8 nucleotides match TRBD1. The germline gives CDR1 ENHRY, CDR2 SYGVKD. With V trimmed by 4 bases and J by 2 bases, 7 bases remained unmatched. CDR3 length equals 16 residues. CDR3 DNA sequence: TGTGCCATCAGTGGGACAGGGAAAGGAGGCAATCAGCCCCAGCATTTT. It translates to CAISGTGKGGNQPQHF.

This clonotype came up a few times. The chain has TRBV5-1 and TRBJ2-5; 7 nucleotides align to TRBD2. From germline, CDR1 is SGHRS and CDR2 YFSETQ. The CDR3 totals 14 residues. With V trimmed by 4 bases and J by 9 bases, 12 bases remained unmatched. The CDR3 sequence is CASSPETSLGAQYF. DNA for the CDR3: TGCGCCAGCAGCCCAGAGACTAGCTTGGGGGCCCAGTACTTC. Full variable domain (outside the CDR3, taken from reference TRBV5-1 and TRBJ2-5): KAGVTQTPRYLIKTRGQQVTLSCSPISGHRSVSWYQQTPGQGLQFLFEYFSETQRNKGNFPGRFSGRQFSNSRSEMNVSTLELGDSALYLCASSPETSLGAQYFGPGTRLLVL.

This clonotype occurred many times. The genes are TRBV20-1 and TRBJ1-1; possible D gene TRBD1, 6 bases. Trimming removed 0 bases at V and 8 bases at J, with 7 bases between. CDR1 DFQATT and CDR2 SNEGSKA come from the germline V gene (reference sequence). The CDR3 extends over 11 amino acids. CDR3 protein: CSAREGAEAFF. CDR3 coding DNA: TGCAGTGCTAGAGAGGGGGCCGAAGCTTTCTTT.

The J gene is TRBJ2-5, the V gene TRBV6-2 or TRBV6-3; D is unclear. CDR1 and CDR2 from the germline V gene are MNHEY and SVGEGT. The CDR3 contains 14 residues. V lost 5 bases to trimming and J lost 5 bases, with 15 bases between them. The CDR3 sequence is CASSLPDGRETQYF. The CDR3 DNA sequence: TGTGCCAGCAGTCTACCGGACGGACGGGAGACCCAGTACTTC.

The genes are TRBV11-1 and TRBJ2-1; a possible D gene is TRBD2 (6 bases). CDR3 length: 14 residues. Trimming pared 0 bases from V and 9 bases from J, leaving 12 bases between. Germline loops: CDR1 SGHAT, CDR2 FQDESV (reference sequence). CDR3 residues: CASSLAGGVGEQFF. The CDR3 nucleotides read TGTGCCAGCAGCTTAGCAGGAGGGGTTGGTGAGCAGTTCTTC.

This clonotype showed up just a few times. The chain joins TRBV5-1 to TRBJ2-3; 14 bases are a match to TRBD2. This CDR3 has 17 amino acids. CDR1 is SGHRS and CDR2 is YFSETQ in the germline V gene. J lost 6 bases, V lost 4 bases, and 10 bases had no gene match. The CDR3 spells CASSPRTSGGFRDTQYF. CDR3 DNA: TGCGCCAGCAGCCCCCGGACTAGCGGGGGGTTTAGGGATACGCAGTATTTT.

This clonotype was counted only a few times. Here the CDR3 reads CASSLYRDAGELFF. CDR3 DNA sequence: TGTGCCAGCAGTTTGTACAGGGATGCCGGGGAGCTGTTTTTT. V usage is TRBV12-3 or TRBV12-4 and J usage is TRBJ2-2, with a possible D match to TRBD1 (6 bases). The CDR3 extends over 14 amino acids. Trimming took off 3 bases at V and 6 bases at J, with 11 bases between the two ends.

This clonotype was found a few times. This chain joins TRBV18 and TRBJ1-5; no clear D gene. The germline gives CDR1 KGHSH, CDR2 LQKENI. The CDR3 contains 15 residues. The V end lost 3 bases, the J end lost 2 bases, and 11 bases lay between the germline ends. Here the CDR3 reads CASSPVPIGNQPQHF. In nucleotides, the CDR3 is TGTGCCAGCTCACCTGTACCTATTGGCAATCAGCCCCAGCATTTT.

The chain uses TRBV4-3 and TRBJ2-2; TRBD1 agrees at 10 bases. CDR3 length: 16 residues. The germline V gene encodes CDR1 LGHNA and CDR2 YSLEER. With V trimmed by 3 bases and J by 5 bases, 6 bases remained unmatched. The DNA for the CDR3 is TGCGCCAGCAGCCAGGGGTGGACAGGGGGAACCGGGGAGCTGTTTTTT. This sequence encodes CASSQGWTGGTGELFF.